This T cell receptor beta chain appears in the sequencing data of a study of neoadjuvant anti-PD-1 for oral cavity cancer. Study background: Non-progressing patients received a fourth nivolumab dose near day 43, then surgery on days 50-56. Whole-study findings and limits: After neoadjuvant nivolumab, PBMC T cell clonality was significantly higher in non-responders than responders.

This CDR3 has 12 amino acids. The germline V gene encodes CDR1 MNHEY and CDR2 SMNVEV (reference sequence). The time point here: after neoadjuvant nivolumab, at surgical resection. Patients had newly diagnosed, untreated stage II-IVA oral cavity squamous cell carcinoma. To note about this clone: Antigen unknown. Mismatch with germline at one junction end may stem from a read error.

The table came from immunoSEQ multiplex PCR; TCRdb's copy has only in-frame clones and leaves some out. The table records over 11,000 clones, around 70% of them present only once. The receptor was isolated from a person between 40 and 85 years old with oral cavity squamous cell carcinoma. Sequencing was performed on PBMCs, taken after nivolumab (anti-PD-1) treatment. The chain is built from TRBV27 and TRBJ1-1; D not certain. The CDR3 reads CASGLSGTEAFF. CDR3 sequence (DNA): TGTGCCAGCGGTTTAAGCGGCACTGAAGCTTTCTTT.